This T cell receptor (beta chain) was captured by sequencing in a study of tumor-infiltrating lymphocytes in primary liver carcinoma. Whole-study findings and limits: Overlap between tumor regions exceeded overlap of tumor with adjacent tissue or blood.

With regard to this clonotype: Its antigen is still unknown.

From around 0.5 ug total RNA, TCR beta cDNA was generated with a primer in the constant region. Each TCR beta library was derived from three nested multiplex PCR rounds that employed slightly modified ARM-PCR. A C-beta reverse primer and TRBV1-TRBV30 forward primers served in each of the first two PCR rounds, at 9 to 10 cycles apiece. TCRdb reprocessed the multiplex PCR reads with MiXCR, giving one entry per CDR3 protein. Here the sample spans more than 75,000 distinct CDR3 sequences, around 70% being singletons. V lost 6 bases, J lost 0 bases, and 14 bases stayed unmatched. Per the germline V gene, CDR1 is SGHAT and CDR2 is FQDESV (reference sequence). The CDR3 has 19 amino acids. Co-extracting RNA and DNA was done with roughly 17-32 mg of unsorted bulk tissue as input. Primary liver carcinoma in the patients was surgically resected.

This chain connects TRBV11-1 to TRBJ2-6; 7 bases map to TRBD1. What was sequenced was liver tumor tissue from sampling region 1. Described subset: tumor region T1, superior pole. This TCR was recovered from a man aged 35-49 years with primary liver carcinoma and hepatitis B virus infection. The CDR3 coding sequence is TGTGCCAGCAGTCCCAGGGGGAGCGGTGTTGACTCTGGGGCCAACGTCCTGACTTTC. It yields the protein CASSPRGSGVDSGANVLTF.